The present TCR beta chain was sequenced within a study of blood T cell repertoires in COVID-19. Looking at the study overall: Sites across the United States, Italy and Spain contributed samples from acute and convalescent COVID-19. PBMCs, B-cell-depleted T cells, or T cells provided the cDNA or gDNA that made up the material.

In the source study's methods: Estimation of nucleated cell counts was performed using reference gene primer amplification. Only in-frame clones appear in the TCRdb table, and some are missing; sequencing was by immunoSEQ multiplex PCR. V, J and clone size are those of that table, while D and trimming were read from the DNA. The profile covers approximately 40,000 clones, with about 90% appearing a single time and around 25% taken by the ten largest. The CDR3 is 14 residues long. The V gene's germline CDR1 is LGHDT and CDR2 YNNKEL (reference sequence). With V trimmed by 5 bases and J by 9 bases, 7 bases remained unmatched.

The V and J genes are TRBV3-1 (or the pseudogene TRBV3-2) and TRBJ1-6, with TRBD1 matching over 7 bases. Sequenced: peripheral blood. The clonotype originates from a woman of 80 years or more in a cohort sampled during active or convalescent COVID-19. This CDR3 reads CASSSQGSGSPLHF. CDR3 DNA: TGTGCCAGCAGCTCACAGGGGTCAGGTTCACCCCTCCACTTT.